This entry is about one T cell receptor (beta chain). Its antigen is still unknown. The data are from a study of cytomegalovirus exposure and HLA in healthy donors. Study-wide results and caveats: The authors listed 150 to 200 TCR beta chains as cytomegalovirus-associated.

This CDR3 is built from 14 residues. Looked up from germline, CDR1 is MNHEY and CDR2 is SVGAGI. V shed 8 bases and J shed 0 bases, with 14 bases lying between them. The repertoire was sequenced with immunoSEQ multiplex PCR; TCRdb's copy has only in-frame clones and lacks some. The sample has under 140,000 clones, roughly 89% seen once. Sequenced material: PBMCs. The chain links TRBV6-5 to TRBJ2-7; D remains unclear. This TCR came from a woman aged 18-35 years in good health and CMV-seronegative. CDR3 amino acids: CASSLQANSYEQYF. Written as DNA, the CDR3 is TGTGCCAGCTCTCTCCAGGCTAACTCCTACGAGCAGTACTTC.